This entry describes one TCR beta chain. Trimming took 0 bases from V and 3 from J; bases not matched to a gene: 7. The CDR3 has 18 amino acids. From germline, CDR1 is SGHRS and CDR2 YFSETQ. The entry originates in a study of blood T cell repertoires in COVID-19. Authors' methods: Reference gene primer amplification yielded estimated nucleated cell counts. Repertoires were generated with immunoSEQ multiplex PCR, while TCRdb's copy carries only in-frame clones and drops some. The DNA gave D and trimming, while V, J and clone size come from that table. The profile shows about 140,000 clones, approximately 89% of them singletons.

The receptor was isolated from a human donor in a cohort sampled during active COVID-19. Sequenced input: peripheral blood. The rearrangement joins TRBV5-1 to TRBJ1-6; 9 bases match TRBD1. The CDR3 region is CASSLGDRAINYNSPLHF. The CDR3 bases are TGCGCCAGCAGCTTGGGGGACAGGGCGATCAACTATAATTCACCCCTCCACTTT.